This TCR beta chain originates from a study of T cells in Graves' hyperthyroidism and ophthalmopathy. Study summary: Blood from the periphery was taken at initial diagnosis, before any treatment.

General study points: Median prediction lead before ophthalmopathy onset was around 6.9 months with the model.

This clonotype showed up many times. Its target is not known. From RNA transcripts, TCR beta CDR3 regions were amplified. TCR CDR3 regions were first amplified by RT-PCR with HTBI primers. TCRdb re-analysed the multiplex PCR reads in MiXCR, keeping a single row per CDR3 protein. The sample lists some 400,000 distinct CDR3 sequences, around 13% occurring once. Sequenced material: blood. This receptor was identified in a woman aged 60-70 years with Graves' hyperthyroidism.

Here the CDR3 DNA reads TGTGCCAGCTCACCCCCAGAGGGGATCCAAGAGACCCAGTACTTC. It is translated as CASSPPEGIQETQYF. The rearrangement links TRBV18 to TRBJ2-5, with D tentatively TRBD1 or TRBD2 (5 bases each). CDR1 is KGHSH and CDR2 is LQKENI in the germline V gene. Between the trimmed V and J ends, which lost 3 bases and 1 base, there was a span of 12 bases. The CDR3 runs 15 residues.